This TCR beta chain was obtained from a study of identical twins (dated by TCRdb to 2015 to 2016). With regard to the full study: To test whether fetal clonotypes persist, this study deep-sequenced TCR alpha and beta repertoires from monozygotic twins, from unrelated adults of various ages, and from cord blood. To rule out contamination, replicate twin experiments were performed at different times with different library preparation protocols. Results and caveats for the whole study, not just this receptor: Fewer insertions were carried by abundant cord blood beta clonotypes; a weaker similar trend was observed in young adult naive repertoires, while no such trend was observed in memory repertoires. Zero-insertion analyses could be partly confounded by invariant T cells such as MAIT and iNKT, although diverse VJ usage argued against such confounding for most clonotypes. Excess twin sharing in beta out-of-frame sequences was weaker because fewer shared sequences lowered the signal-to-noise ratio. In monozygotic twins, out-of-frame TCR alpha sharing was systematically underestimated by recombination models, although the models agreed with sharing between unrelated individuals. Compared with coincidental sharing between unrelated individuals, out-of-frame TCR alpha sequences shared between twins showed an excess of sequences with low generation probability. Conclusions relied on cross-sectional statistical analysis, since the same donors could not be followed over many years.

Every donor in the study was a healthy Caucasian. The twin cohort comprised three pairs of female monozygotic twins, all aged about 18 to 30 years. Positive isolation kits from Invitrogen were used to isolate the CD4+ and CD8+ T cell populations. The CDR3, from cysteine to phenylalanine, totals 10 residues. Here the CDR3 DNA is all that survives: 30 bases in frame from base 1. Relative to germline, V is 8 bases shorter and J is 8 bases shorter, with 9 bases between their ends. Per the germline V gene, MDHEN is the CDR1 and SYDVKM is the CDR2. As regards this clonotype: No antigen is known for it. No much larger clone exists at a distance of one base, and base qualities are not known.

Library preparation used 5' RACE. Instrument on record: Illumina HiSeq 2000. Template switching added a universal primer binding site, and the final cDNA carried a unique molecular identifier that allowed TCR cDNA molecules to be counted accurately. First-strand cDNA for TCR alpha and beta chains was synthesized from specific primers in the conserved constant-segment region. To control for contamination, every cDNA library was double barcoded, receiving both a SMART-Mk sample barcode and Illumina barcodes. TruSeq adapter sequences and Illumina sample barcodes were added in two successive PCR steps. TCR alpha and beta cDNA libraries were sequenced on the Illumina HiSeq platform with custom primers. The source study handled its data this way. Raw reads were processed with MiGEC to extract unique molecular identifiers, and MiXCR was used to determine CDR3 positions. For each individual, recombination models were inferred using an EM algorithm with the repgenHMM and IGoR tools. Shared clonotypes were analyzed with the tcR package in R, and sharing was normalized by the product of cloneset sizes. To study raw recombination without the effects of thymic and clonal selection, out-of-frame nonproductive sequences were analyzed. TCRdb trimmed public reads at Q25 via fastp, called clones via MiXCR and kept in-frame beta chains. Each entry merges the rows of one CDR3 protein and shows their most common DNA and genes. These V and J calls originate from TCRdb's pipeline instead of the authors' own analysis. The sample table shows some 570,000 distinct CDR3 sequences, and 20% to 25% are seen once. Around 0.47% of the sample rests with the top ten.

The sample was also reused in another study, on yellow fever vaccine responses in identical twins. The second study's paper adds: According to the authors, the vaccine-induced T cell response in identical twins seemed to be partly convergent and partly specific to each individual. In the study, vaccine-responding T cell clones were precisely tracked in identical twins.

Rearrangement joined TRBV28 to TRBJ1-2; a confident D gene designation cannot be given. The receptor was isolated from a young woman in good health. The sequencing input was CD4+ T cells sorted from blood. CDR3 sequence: CASGVLGYTF. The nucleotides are TGTGCCAGCGGGGTCCTGGGCTACACCTTC.